The present TCR beta chain was sequenced within a study of blood T cell repertoires in COVID-19. Original data processing: By means of reference gene primer amplification, nucleated cell counts were estimated. Here immunoSEQ multiplex PCR was the method, and the copy in TCRdb shows in-frame clones only, minus some. V and J calls and clone size are given by that table; D and trimming were obtained from the DNA. The sample carries 220,000 or so clones, about four fifths recorded once. Germline-derived CDR1 and CDR2 are SSHAT and FNYEAQ (reference sequence). The CDR3 is 19 residues long. J lost 0 bases, V lost 5 bases, and 13 bases had no gene match. Study members were between roughly 18 and 100 years old and lived in 24 US regions. Allocation to cohorts depended on clinical history reported by the participants.

This receptor was taken from a woman aged 40 to 55 with acute COVID-19. V is TRBV7-7 and J is TRBJ2-6; TRBD1 aligns across 7 bases. The sample was PBMCs or T cells enriched from blood (not recorded which). The CDR3 nucleotides are TGTGCCAGCAGCGAATCTTACGGGACAGCGCTCTCTGGGGCCAACGTCCTGACTTTC. It encodes CASSESYGTALSGANVLTF.